The 15 T cell receptor beta chains presented below share a single source sample, sequenced in a study of beta chain features in type 1 diabetes (dated by TCRdb to the late 2010s). Libraries were made using the immunoSEQ multiplex PCR assay. The High Capacity cDNA Reverse Transcription Kit was used to reverse transcribe all of the isolated RNA, meaning that expressed TCRB transcripts were what got sequenced. TCRdb re-hosts the immuneACCESS table, in-frame sequences only. Its copies lack some clones; in the studies checked, an unresolved V gene accounts for under half of them, and the cause for the rest is not known. The sample yields under 500,000 clones; 30% were counted once. The top ten clones comprise almost 0.065% of the sample. The specimen was naive CD4+ T cells from blood. What the cell subset or site label conveys for this sample: true naive CD4+ T cells. Every receptor here comes from a man between 18 and 35 years old in good health.

This clone showed up just a few times. CDR3 DNA sequence: TGTGCCTGGTCCACCGGACTAGCGGGTTACAATGAGCAGTTCTTC. Its protein is CAWSTGLAGYNEQFF. The rearrangement links TRBV30 to TRBJ2-1; 11 bases align to TRBD2. Trimming at V came to 5 bases and at J to 4 bases, leaving 7 bases not matched to a gene. Per germline, CDR1 GTSNPN and CDR2 SVGIG (reference sequence). This CDR3 comprises 15 residues.

The V call is TRBV7-2, the J call TRBJ2-5; weak D call: TRBD2 (6 bases). V lost 6 bases and J 1 base, leaving 15 bases between the germline ends. The germline V gene has CDR1 SGHTA and CDR2 FQGNSA. CDR3 length: 15 amino acids. CDR3 sequence reads: CASSRLGSIQETQYF. DNA for the CDR3: TGTGCCAGCAGTCGACTAGGATCAATCCAAGAGACCCAGTACTTC.

The V and J genes are TRBV7-2 and TRBJ2-7; D is perhaps TRBD1 (6 bases). Trimming took 4 bases from V and 2 from J, leaving 15 bases between them. Germline CDR1 is SGHTA and CDR2 is FQGNSA. This CDR3 spans 15 amino acids. The CDR3 loop is CASSSGQLQTYEQYF. The CDR3, as DNA: TGTGCCAGCAGCTCAGGACAGTTACAAACCTACGAGCAGTACTTC.

V and J are TRBV30 and TRBJ2-4; D may be TRBD2 (5 bases). Germline V gene lookup returns CDR1 GTSNPN and CDR2 SVGIG (reference sequence). The CDR3 length is 14 residues. The V end was cut by 4 bases, the J end by 7 bases, with 17 bases between. The CDR3 loop reads CAWIPGPGKNIQYF. The CDR3 bases are TGTGCCTGGATTCCCGGGCCGGGGAAGAACATTCAGTACTTC. Supplemented by reference TRBV30 and TRBJ2-4, the full variable domain reads SQTIHQWPATLVQPVGSPLSLECTVEGTSNPNLYWYRQAAGRGLQLLFYSVGIGQISSEVPQNLSASRPQDRQFILSSKKLLLSDSGFYLCAWIPGPGKNIQYFGAGTRLSVL.

The gene calls are TRBV4-3 and TRBJ2-3; TRBD2 is a possible D gene (6 bases). CDR1 and CDR2 (germline): LGHNA, YSLEER. V was trimmed by 5 bases and J by 7 bases, leaving 13 bases between them. This CDR3 is 13 amino acids long. The CDR3 sequence is CASSNGGTNTQYF. The CDR3 region has the DNA TGCGCCAGCAGCAACGGGGGAACGAATACGCAGTATTTT.

Concerning this clone itself: Distinct nucleotide sequences in the sample also encode this CDR3. The rearrangement links TRBV30 to TRBJ1-4; TRBD1 is a possible D gene (5 bases). The V and J ends lost 3 bases and 0 bases respectively, with 11 bases between them. The CDR3 runs 15 residues. The germline V gene has CDR1 GTSNPN and CDR2 SVGIG (reference sequence). CDR3 in amino acids: CAWSDTGSTNEKLFF. The CDR3 DNA reads TGTGCCTGGAGCGATACAGGATCAACTAATGAAAAACTGTTTTTT.

The V and J genes are TRBV30 and TRBJ1-1, with D uncertain. Deletions cut 2 bases from V and 4 bases from J, with 11 bases between. There are 13 residues in the CDR3. Germline assignment: CDR1 GTSNPN and CDR2 SVGIG (reference sequence). CDR3 sequence: CAWSRGSGTEAFF. CDR3 bases: TGTGCCTGGAGTAGAGGGTCTGGCACTGAAGCTTTCTTT. The variable domain in full, with the rest retrieved from reference TRBV30 and TRBJ1-1, is SQTIHQWPATLVQPVGSPLSLECTVEGTSNPNLYWYRQAAGRGLQLLFYSVGIGQISSEVPQNLSASRPQDRQFILSSKKLLLSDSGFYLCAWSRGSGTEAFFGQGTRLTVV.

The CDR3 here is CARTVGNTIYF. The CDR3 DNA follows: TGTGCGCGGACGGTTGGAAACACCATATATTTT. This chain connects TRBV30 to TRBJ1-3; D is ambiguous. This CDR3 comprises 11 residues. Germline values: CDR1 GTSNPN, CDR2 SVGIG (reference sequence).

This clone was picked up a small number of times. The chain employs TRBV29-1 and TRBJ1-4; tentative D call: TRBD1 (6 bases). This CDR3 comprises 12 residues. V shed 6 bases and J shed 8 bases, with 13 bases lying between them. Germline-derived CDR1 and CDR2 are SQVTM and ANQGSEA. CDR3 loop: CSVLNREEKLFF. CDR3 nucleotides: TGCAGCGTCCTAAACAGGGAGGAAAAACTGTTTTTT.

This clone was recorded a few times. The chain has TRBV18 and TRBJ2-3; TRBD2 matches at 10 bases. Germline V gene sequence: CDR1 KGHSH, CDR2 LQKENI. V lost 2 bases to trimming and J lost 6 bases; unmatched junction nucleotides: 5. The CDR3 covers 15 residues. The CDR3 protein is CASSPASGSKDTQYF. In DNA form, the CDR3 reads TGTGCCAGCTCACCAGCTAGCGGGAGTAAGGATACGCAGTATTTT.

This clone came up a few times. The sample holds other DNA sequences that translate to the same CDR3. The rearrangement links TRBV27 to TRBJ2-3; 10 bases line up with TRBD2. The CDR3 loop spans 15 amino acids. Germline V gene data show CDR1 as MNHEY and CDR2 as SMNVEV (reference sequence). V was pared by 6 bases and J by 1 base, with 4 bases of the junction left unmatched. Here the CDR3 reads CASSRTSGGTDTQYF. The DNA for the CDR3 is TGTGCCAGCAGCCGCACTAGCGGGGGCACAGATACGCAGTATTTT.

The chain couples TRBV30 to TRBJ1-2, with D unresolved. Trimming took 6 bases from V and 4 from J, leaving 21 bases between them. CDR3 length equals 15 residues. The germline CDR1 and CDR2 sequences are GTSNPN and SVGIG (reference sequence). The chain's CDR3 is CACSVRTEVFYGYTF. The DNA of the CDR3 is TGTGCCTGTTCCGTCCGGACGGAAGTTTTCTATGGCTACACCTTC.

This clone is a singleton in its sample. This specimen includes other DNA sequences encoding the same CDR3. This chain joins TRBV2 and TRBJ2-5; D not resolved. The V and J ends lost 4 bases and 5 bases respectively, with 5 bases between them. The CDR3 sequence is 11 residues long. Germline V gene data show CDR1 as SNHLY and CDR2 as FYNNEI. CDR3 in DNA: TGTGCCAGCAGTGTGGGGGAGACCCAGTACTTC. This encodes CASSVGETQYF.

This clone was seen a handful of times. The chain carries TRBV5-4 and TRBJ2-2; maybe TRBD1 (5 bases). The V and J ends lost 5 bases and 5 bases respectively, with 16 bases between them. The germline gives CDR1 SGHNT, CDR2 YYREEE (reference sequence). This CDR3 is built from 15 residues. Written as DNA, the CDR3 is TGTGCCAGCAGGGGTGTAGGGGTCGATACCGGGGAGCTGTTTTTT. Translated, it gives CASRGVGVDTGELFF. The full variable domain, rest sourced from reference TRBV5-4 and TRBJ2-2, is ETGVTQSPTHLIKTRGQQVTLRCSSQSGHNTVSWYQQALGQGPQFIFQYYREEENGRGNFPPRFSGLQFPNYSSELNVNALELDDSALYLCASRGVGVDTGELFFGEGSRLTVL.

In this sample, this clone turned up a few times. The J gene is TRBJ2-5, the V gene TRBV19; D is undetermined. V was clipped by 2 bases and J by 1 base, with 14 bases between them. CDR1 LNHDA and CDR2 SQIVND come from the germline V gene (reference sequence). The CDR3 spans 16 residues. Here the CDR3 DNA reads TGTGCCAGTAGTATATCCCCTAGGACGGTCCAAGAGACCCAGTACTTC. This codes for CASSISPRTVQETQYF.